The entry below gives a single TCR beta chain sequence along with its context. The antigen remains unidentified. This specimen belongs to a study of shared clonotypes between healthy human individuals. General observations from the study: Rarefaction analysis demonstrated incomplete sorted-subset sequencing notwithstanding large depth.

TCRdb's table, derived via immunoSEQ multiplex PCR, lists solely in-frame clones and lacks some. The table includes millions of clones, approximately 90% detected once. CDR1 SGDLS and CDR2 YYNGEE come from the germline V gene. CDR3 length: 16 amino acids. Trimming stripped 2 bases from V and 2 bases from J, with 16 bases between. This TCR came from a man younger than 35 in good health. This chain connects TRBV9 to TRBJ2-5; perhaps D is TRBD1 or TRBD2 (6 bases each). The sequencing input was naive CD4+ T cells sorted from blood. Subset here: CD45RA+ positively selected. CDR3 nucleotide sequence: TGTGCCAGCAGCGTTGAGGGGGGTTCGTTTCAAGAGACCCAGTACTTC. Its translation is CASSVEGGSFQETQYF.